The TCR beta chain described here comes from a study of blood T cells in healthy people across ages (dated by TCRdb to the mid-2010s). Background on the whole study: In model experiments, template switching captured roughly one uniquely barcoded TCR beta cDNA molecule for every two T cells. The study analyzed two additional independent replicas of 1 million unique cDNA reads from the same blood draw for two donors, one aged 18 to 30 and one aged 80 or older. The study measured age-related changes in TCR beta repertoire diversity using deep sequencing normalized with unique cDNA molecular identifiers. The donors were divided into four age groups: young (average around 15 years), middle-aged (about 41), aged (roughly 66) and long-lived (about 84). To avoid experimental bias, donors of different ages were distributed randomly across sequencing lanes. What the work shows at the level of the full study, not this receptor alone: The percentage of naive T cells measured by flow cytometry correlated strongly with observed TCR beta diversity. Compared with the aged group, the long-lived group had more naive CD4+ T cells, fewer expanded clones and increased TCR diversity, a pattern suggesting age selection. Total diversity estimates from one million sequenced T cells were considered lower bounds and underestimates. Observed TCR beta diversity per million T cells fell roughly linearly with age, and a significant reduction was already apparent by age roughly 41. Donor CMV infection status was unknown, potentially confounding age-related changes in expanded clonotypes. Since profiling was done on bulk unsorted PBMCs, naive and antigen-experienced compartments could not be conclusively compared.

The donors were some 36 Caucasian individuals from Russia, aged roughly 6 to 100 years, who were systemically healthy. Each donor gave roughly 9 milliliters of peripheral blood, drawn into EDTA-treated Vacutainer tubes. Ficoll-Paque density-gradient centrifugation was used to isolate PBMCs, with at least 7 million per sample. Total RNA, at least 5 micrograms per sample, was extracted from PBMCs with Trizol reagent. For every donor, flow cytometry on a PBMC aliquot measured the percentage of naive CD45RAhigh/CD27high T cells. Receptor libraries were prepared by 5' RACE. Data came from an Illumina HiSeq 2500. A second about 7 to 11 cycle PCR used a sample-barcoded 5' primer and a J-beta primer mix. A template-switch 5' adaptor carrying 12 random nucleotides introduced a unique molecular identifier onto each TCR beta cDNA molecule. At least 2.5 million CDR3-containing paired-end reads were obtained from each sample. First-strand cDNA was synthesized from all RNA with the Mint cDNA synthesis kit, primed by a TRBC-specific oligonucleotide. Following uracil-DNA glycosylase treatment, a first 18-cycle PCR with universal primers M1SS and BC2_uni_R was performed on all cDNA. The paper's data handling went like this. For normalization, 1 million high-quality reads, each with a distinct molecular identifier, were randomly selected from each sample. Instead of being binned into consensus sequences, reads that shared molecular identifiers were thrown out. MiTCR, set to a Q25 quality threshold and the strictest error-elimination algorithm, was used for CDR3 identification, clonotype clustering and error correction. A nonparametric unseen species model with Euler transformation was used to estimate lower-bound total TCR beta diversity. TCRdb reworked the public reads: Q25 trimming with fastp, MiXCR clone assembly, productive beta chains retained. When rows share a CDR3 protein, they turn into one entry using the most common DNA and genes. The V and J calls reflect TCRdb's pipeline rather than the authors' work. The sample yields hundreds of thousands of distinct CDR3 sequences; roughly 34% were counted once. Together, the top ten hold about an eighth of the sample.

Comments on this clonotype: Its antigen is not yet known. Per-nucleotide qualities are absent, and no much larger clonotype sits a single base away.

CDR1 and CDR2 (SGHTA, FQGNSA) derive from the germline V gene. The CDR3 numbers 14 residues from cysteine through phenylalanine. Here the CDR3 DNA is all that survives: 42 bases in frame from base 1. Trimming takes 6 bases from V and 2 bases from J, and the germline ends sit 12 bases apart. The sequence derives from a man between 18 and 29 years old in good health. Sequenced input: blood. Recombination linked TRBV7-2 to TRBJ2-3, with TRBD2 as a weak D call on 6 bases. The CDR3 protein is CASSESGYTDTQYF. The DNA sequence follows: TGTGCCAGCAGTGAGAGCGGGTACACAGATACGCAGTATTTT.